This passage covers 22 T cell receptor beta chains from one sample sequenced in a study of monozygotic twins with inflammatory bowel disease (dated by TCRdb to between 2017 and 2020). Preparation of the library involved 5' RACE. TCRdb records Illumina HiSeq 2500 as the sequencer. TCRdb reprocessed the reads, and each CDR3 protein sequence is entered once, without DNA. The sample's records list fewer than 550,000 distinct CDR3 sequences. The top ten clones comprise less than 2.5% of the sample. What was sequenced was blood. The receptors stem from a human donor with ulcerative colitis or Crohn's disease, or a healthy co-twin of an affected twin (not recorded which).

The chain recombines TRBV3-1 with TRBJ2-7; TCRdb's D call, TRBD1, is unchecked because there is no DNA. Looked up from germline, CDR1 is LGHDT and CDR2 is YNNKEL (reference sequence). CDR3 size: 14 residues. The CDR3 sequence is CASSLGTENYEQYF.

The chain carries TRBV11-2 and TRBJ2-5; there is no DNA to check the TCRdb D call of TRBD2. The CDR3 consists of 21 residues. Germline V gene lookup returns CDR1 SGHAT and CDR2 FQNNGV. CDR3 residues: CASSPFRGRTSGRNGGETQYF.

The chain couples TRBV12-3 or TRBV12-4 to TRBJ2-1. CDR3 length equals 14 residues. The CDR3 region is CASSSPTSYNEQFF.

The chain joins TRBV9 to TRBJ2-1; TCRdb reports TRBD1, a call that lacks DNA to check it against. CDR1 SGDLS and CDR2 YYNGEE come from the germline V gene. The CDR3 totals 15 residues. CDR3 sequence: CASSVAFRAWNEQFF.

This sequence joins TRBV20-1 and TRBJ2-3; there is no DNA to check the TCRdb D call of TRBD1. Germline V gives CDR1 DFQATT, CDR2 SNEGSKA (reference sequence). CDR3 length: 14 residues. The CDR3 region is CSASPPSSGDTQYF.

The V and J genes are TRBV6-2 or TRBV6-3 and TRBJ2-5; the TCRdb call, TRBD2, lacks DNA for checking. The CDR3 totals 15 residues. Germline CDR1 reads MNHEY; CDR2 reads SVGEGT. The CDR3 sequence is CASTLRGLAGETQYF.

The chain combines TRBV28 with TRBJ2-3. CDR3 length: 12 amino acids. CDR1 is MDHEN and CDR2 is SYDVKM in the germline V gene. CDR3 sequence reads: CASSFLRDTQYF.

The chain uses TRBV7-2 and TRBJ2-5; the D gene TCRdb calls, TRBD2, cannot be checked with no DNA. The germline V gene has CDR1 SGHTA and CDR2 FQGNSA. CDR3 size: 14 residues. CDR3 sequence reads: CASSFSRPEETQYF.

The chain combines TRBV9 with TRBJ2-3. The length of the CDR3 is 13 residues. Germline V CDR1 and CDR2: SGDLS, YYNGEE. CDR3: CASSVAPTDTQYF. The variable domain in full, with the rest retrieved from reference TRBV9 and TRBJ2-3, is DSGVTQTPKHLITATGQRVTLRCSPRSGDLSVYWYQQSLDQGLQFLIQYYNGEERAKGNILERFSAQQFPDLHSELNLSSLELGDSALYFCASSVAPTDTQYFGPGTRLTVL.

J is TRBJ2-1 and V is TRBV5-4; the TCRdb call, TRBD2, lacks DNA for checking. The germline gives CDR1 SGHNT, CDR2 YYREEE (reference sequence). The CDR3 contains 14 residues. The CDR3: CASSYSGGYNEQFF.

The rearrangement joins TRBV5-1 to TRBJ1-4; TCRdb calls TRBD1, which cannot be checked without DNA. CDR1 is SGHRS and CDR2 is YFSETQ in the germline V gene. The CDR3 length is 14 residues. The CDR3 sequence is CASSLLGGNEKLFF.

This chain links TRBV2 with TRBJ1-1. The CDR3 covers 13 residues. The germline CDR1 and CDR2 sequences are SNHLY and FYNNEI. CDR3 sequence: CASKERGNTEAFF.

The chain has TRBV28 and TRBJ1-2; lacking DNA, the TRBD1 call made by TCRdb goes unchecked. The CDR3 has 17 residues. CDR1 MDHEN and CDR2 SYDVKM come from the germline V gene. The CDR3: CASSSPSNRGLHYGYTF.

The V gene is TRBV2, the J gene TRBJ2-5; TCRdb's D call of TRBD1 is untestable without DNA. Germline V gene lookup returns CDR1 SNHLY and CDR2 FYNNEI. The CDR3 totals 15 residues. The CDR3 sequence is CASSPQAGLQETLYF.

The rearrangement uses TRBV20-1 and TRBJ2-1; TCRdb's assignment of TRBD2 cannot be checked, as there is no DNA. Per germline, CDR1 DFQATT and CDR2 SNEGSKA (reference sequence). The CDR3 consists of 13 residues. CDR3 loop: CSASKREYNEQFF.

This rearrangement joins TRBV7-9 to TRBJ2-1. The germline gives CDR1 SEHNR, CDR2 FQNEAQ (reference sequence). There are 11 residues in the CDR3. CDR3 protein: CASSISGSPFF.

The V gene is TRBV3-1, the J gene TRBJ1-6; TCRdb's assignment of TRBD1 cannot be checked, as there is no DNA. The CDR3 runs to 14 residues. Germline CDR1 reads LGHDT; CDR2 reads YNNKEL (reference sequence). Here the CDR3 reads CASSQTGMGSPLHF.

The chain recombines TRBV10-2 with TRBJ2-5; the TRBD2 assignment by TCRdb is unverifiable without DNA. The CDR3 sequence is 16 residues long. In germline, CDR1 is WSHSY, CDR2 SAAADI. The CDR3 here is CASTQGPGTGQETQYF.

The chain couples TRBV2 to TRBJ2-7; TCRdb picks TRBD2, but there is no DNA to check that call. The V gene's germline CDR1 is SNHLY and CDR2 FYNNEI. CDR3 size: 15 residues. The CDR3 region is CASSEDLLLSYEQYF.

The chain uses TRBV28 and TRBJ2-1; absent DNA, TCRdb's TRBD1 call cannot be checked. Germline lookup yields CDR1 MDHEN and CDR2 SYDVKM. The CDR3 contains 13 residues. CDR3 sequence reads: CASTPRRLGEQFF.

The chain is built from TRBV5-6 and TRBJ2-3; there is no DNA to check the TCRdb D call of TRBD2. CDR3 length: 14 residues. CDR1 and CDR2 (germline): SGHDT, YYEEEE. Here the CDR3 reads CASTIWRRTDTQYF.

The CDR3 here is CASMGAAGSNTEAFF. This chain links TRBV10-3 with TRBJ1-1; TCRdb selects TRBD1, and the lack of DNA leaves this call unchecked. CDR3 length equals 15 residues. Germline V lookup: CDR1 ENHRY, CDR2 SYGVKD.